The 27 T cell receptor beta chains presented below share a single source sample, sequenced in a study of spatial heterogeneity in lung cancer. Time point described: blood at routine non-recurrence follow-up after resection. Extraction of whole RNA from tumor, nontumor lung or frozen PBMC preceded unsorted sequencing. One entry per CDR3 protein, called by TCRdb with MiXCR from the 5' RACE reads. The table includes more than 95,000 distinct CDR3 sequences, 10% to 15% detected once. Sequences were derived from PBMCs, sampled at follow-up. Receptors were obtained from a male donor with early-stage non-small cell lung cancer.

This clonotype was picked up a small number of times. The chain is built from TRBV4-1 and TRBJ2-2; TRBD2 aligns across 8 bases. After removal of 4 bases from V and 7 bases from J, the junction contained 5 bases not matched to a gene. CDR3 length: 14 amino acids. Germline V gives CDR1 MGHRA, CDR2 YSYEKL. The CDR3 sequence is CASSPIRGGGELFF. DNA for the CDR3: TGCGCCAGCAGCCCCATTCGGGGGGGCGGGGAGCTGTTTTTT.

The chain employs TRBV20-1 and TRBJ2-4; D may match TRBD1 or TRBD2 (7 bases each). Trimming removed 6 bases at V and 3 bases at J, with 21 bases between. This CDR3 is 16 amino acids long. Looked up from germline, CDR1 is DFQATT and CDR2 is SNEGSKA (reference sequence). CDR3 nucleotides: TGCAGTGCCCTGACAGGGATAGCGGGTAACAAAAACATTCAGTACTTC. Residues: CSALTGIAGNKNIQYF.

This clonotype was counted between two and nine times. One junction end does not reproduce the germline sequence, and a read error may be involved. J is TRBJ1-6 and V is TRBV5-6; TRBD1 matches 8 bases. CDR3 length equals 14 residues. CDR1 and CDR2 from the germline V gene are SGHDT and YYEEEE. The CDR3 loop reads CVSSPDRVNSPLHF. Written as DNA, the CDR3 is TGTGTCAGCAGCCCGGACAGGGTAAATTCACCCCTCCACTTT.

This clonotype was detected ten times or more. The rearrangement joins TRBV3-1 to TRBJ1-5; D uncertain. The CDR3 totals 13 residues. V lost 1 base to trimming and J lost 7 bases, with 8 bases between them. Germline values: CDR1 LGHDT, CDR2 YNNKEL (reference sequence). In DNA form, the CDR3 reads TGTGCCAGCAGCCAAGGATTTAACCAGCCCCAGCATTTT. It codes for CASSQGFNQPQHF.

The chain links TRBV4-3 to TRBJ1-2; TRBD1 agrees at 10 bases. Germline V gives CDR1 LGHNA, CDR2 YSLEER. CDR3 length: 13 residues. With V trimmed by 4 bases and J by 8 bases, 4 bases remained unmatched. CDR3 nucleotides: TGCGCCAGCAGCCGTGACAGGGGGCAGGGCTACACCTTC. Translation: CASSRDRGQGYTF.

This clonotype occurred a few times. This rearrangement joins TRBV11-2 to TRBJ1-3; D gene ambiguous. This CDR3 has 15 amino acids. Trimming removed 5 bases from V and 0 bases from J, with 11 bases in between. The germline CDR1 and CDR2 sequences are SGHAT and FQNNGV. The CDR3 DNA reads TGTGCCAGCAGCCTCGGACTGAACTCTGGAAACACCATATATTTT. Its translation is CASSLGLNSGNTIYF.

The genes are TRBV6-6 and TRBJ1-5; D is perhaps TRBD1 (5 bases). Per germline, CDR1 MNHNY and CDR2 SVGAGI (reference sequence). The CDR3 runs 15 residues. Trimming cost V 6 bases and J 8 bases, with 20 bases left between them. Written as DNA, the CDR3 is TGTGCCAGCAGATTGGGACCCAGGGAGGTAGAGCCCCAGCATTTT. It encodes CASRLGPREVEPQHF.

This chain connects TRBV6-2 or TRBV6-3 to TRBJ2-6, with 8 bases lining up with TRBD2. The CDR3 is 17 residues long. Germline V CDR1 and CDR2: MNHEY, SVGEGT. With 2 bases clipped from V and 0 bases from J, the junction kept 3 bases outside the gene matches. CDR3 loop: CASSYGGLVSGANVLTF. CDR3 nucleotide sequence: TGTGCCAGCAGTTACGGGGGACTAGTCTCTGGGGCCAACGTCCTGACTTTC.

This clonotype was counted only a few times. The chain combines TRBV30 with TRBJ2-1; the D gene is possibly TRBD2 (6 bases). The CDR3 contains 15 residues. Trimming removed 4 bases at V and 3 bases at J, with 16 bases between. The germline CDR1 and CDR2 sequences are GTSNPN and SVGIG (reference sequence). The CDR3 nucleotides read TGTGCCTGGACTGGGCGCCAGGGAGGCTACAATGAGCAGTTCTTC. It codes for CAWTGRQGGYNEQFF. Together with reference TRBV30 and TRBJ2-1, the CDR3 gives the full variable domain: SQTIHQWPATLVQPVGSPLSLECTVEGTSNPNLYWYRQAAGRGLQLLFYSVGIGQISSEVPQNLSASRPQDRQFILSSKKLLLSDSGFYLCAWTGRQGGYNEQFFGPGTRLTVL.

This chain links TRBV6-6 with TRBJ2-5, with D possibly being TRBD2 (5 bases). CDR1 is MNHNY and CDR2 is SVGAGI in the germline V gene (reference sequence). V was pared by 2 bases and J by 5 bases, with 15 bases between. This CDR3 comprises 15 residues. CDR3 sequence (DNA): TGTGCCAGCAGTTACCCGGGCCTGACGGGGGAGACCCAGTACTTC. The encoded protein is CASSYPGLTGETQYF.

This chain joins TRBV18 and TRBJ2-5, with 8 bases matching TRBD1. This CDR3 is 15 amino acids long. The germline V gene encodes CDR1 KGHSH and CDR2 LQKENI. The junction had 8 bases not matched to a gene; V was cut back by 4 bases and J by 4 bases. The CDR3 region is CASSLGQGNTETQYF. The DNA for the CDR3 is TGTGCCAGCTCACTCGGACAGGGTAATACAGAGACCCAGTACTTC.

V and J are TRBV30 and TRBJ1-1; the match to TRBD1 covers 8 bases. CDR1 is GTSNPN, CDR2 SVGIG, per germline (reference sequence). CDR3 length: 16 residues. J lost 0 bases, V lost 2 bases, and 8 bases had no gene match. The CDR3 DNA reads as TGTGCCTGGAGTCCCCGCAGGGGGCTCATGAACACTGAAGCTTTCTTT. It is translated as CAWSPRRGLMNTEAFF. The full variable domain, with the rest looked up from reference TRBV30 and TRBJ1-1, is SQTIHQWPATLVQPVGSPLSLECTVEGTSNPNLYWYRQAAGRGLQLLFYSVGIGQISSEVPQNLSASRPQDRQFILSSKKLLLSDSGFYLCAWSPRRGLMNTEAFFGQGTRLTVV.

The CDR3 spells CASSPQQASGNTIYF. DNA of the CDR3: TGTGCCAGCTCACCGCAACAGGCCTCTGGAAACACCATATATTTT. The rearrangement joins TRBV18 to TRBJ1-3, with D possibly being TRBD1 (5 bases). CDR1 is KGHSH, CDR2 LQKENI, per germline. The V gene lost 3 bases and the J gene lost 0 bases, with 9 bases spanning the gap. This CDR3 spans 15 amino acids.

With regard to this clonotype: Since a much larger clone is just one base distant, this may be a read error. This is likely a read error, given that the CDR3 carries no conserved phenylalanine or tryptophan at its end. This chain connects TRBV9 to TRBJ1-6; 10 bases are a match to TRBD1. CDR3 length: 15 residues. The germline V gene encodes CDR1 SGDLS and CDR2 YYNGEE. The trim removed 0 bases at V and 8 bases at J, leaving 2 bases unmatched. As DNA, the CDR3 is TGTGCCAGCAGCGTAGGGGGGACAGGGGATTCACCCCTCCACCTT. Its protein is CASSVGGTGDSPLHL.

A few counts support this clonotype. The rearrangement uses TRBV20-1 and TRBJ2-2; D is perhaps TRBD1 (6 bases). Germline CDR1 DFQATT, CDR2 SNEGSKA (reference sequence). CDR3 length: 13 residues. Trimming left V 6 bases short and J 7 bases short, with 15 bases between. CDR3 coding DNA: TGCAGTGCAGTTTTTGGGGGCATCGGGGAGCTGTTTTTT. Protein product: CSAVFGGIGELFF.

J is TRBJ2-7 and V is TRBV6-2 or TRBV6-3; a weak D match, TRBD2 (5 bases). The germline V gene encodes CDR1 MNHEY and CDR2 SVGEGT. CDR3 length: 12 residues. Trimming shortened V by 4 bases and J by 9 bases, and 13 bases separated the two germline ends. The CDR3 region has the DNA TGTGCCAGCAGTTCCGGGATAGGGCGGCAGTACTTC. Its translation: CASSSGIGRQYF.

The V call is TRBV6-1, the J call TRBJ1-6; D is ambiguous. V lost 0 bases and J lost 13, with 13 bases in between. The CDR3 is made up of 14 amino acids. CDR1 is MNHNS, CDR2 SASEGT, per germline. The CDR3 DNA reads TGTGCCAGCAGTGAAGCGGTTGTCATTCACCCCCTCCACTTT. Translating it yields CASSEAVVIHPLHF.

The rearrangement uses TRBV20-1 and TRBJ1-5; 7 bases line up with TRBD1. V shed 5 bases and J 2 bases; nucleotides not matched to a gene: 3. CDR3 length: 13 amino acids. Germline CDR1 DFQATT, CDR2 SNEGSKA (reference sequence). The CDR3 reads CSAAGQGNQPQHF. The CDR3 nucleotides are TGCAGTGCTGCCGGACAGGGCAATCAGCCCCAGCATTTT.

This clonotype was counted ten times or more. The genes are TRBV29-1 and TRBJ1-1, with TRBD1 matching over 10 bases. Trimming cost V 8 bases and J 2 bases; bases outside gene matches: 11. The CDR3 sequence is 15 residues long. Looked up from germline, CDR1 is SQVTM and CDR2 is ANQGSEA. CDR3 DNA sequence: TGCAGCTCCAGGGACAGGGGAAGGTCTAACACTGAAGCTTTCTTT. Translation gives CSSRDRGRSNTEAFF.

There are many counts of this clonotype. The CDR3, as DNA: TGCGCCAGCAGCCACGGACTAGCGGGGGACGGGGGTACGCAGTATTTT. It is translated as CASSHGLAGDGGTQYF. This chain connects TRBV5-1 to TRBJ2-3; 13 bases are shared with TRBD2. This CDR3 is 16 amino acids long. Trimming removed 4 bases from V and 8 bases from J; junction bases left unmatched: 10. Germline CDR1 is SGHRS and CDR2 is YFSETQ.

Ten or more counts support this clonotype. V gene TRBV5-1 combines with J gene TRBJ1-6, with a possible D match to TRBD1 (6 bases). Trimming cost V 0 bases and J 7 bases, with 11 bases left between them. From germline, CDR1 is SGHRS and CDR2 YFSETQ. CDR3 length: 15 residues. CDR3 residues: CASSLETGKNSPLHF. The CDR3 bases are TGCGCCAGCAGCTTGGAGACAGGAAAAAATTCACCCCTCCACTTT.

The chain combines TRBV10-2 with TRBJ2-7; TRBD1 is a possible D gene (5 bases). The CDR3 runs 13 residues. Germline CDR1 and CDR2: WSHSY and SAAADI. V was trimmed by 4 bases and J by 3 bases, leaving 10 bases between them. The CDR3 protein is CASSGTPLYEQYF. DNA for the CDR3: TGCGCCAGCAGTGGGACACCCCTCTACGAGCAGTACTTC.

The chain links TRBV24-1 to TRBJ2-1; 10 bases fit TRBD1. Germline V gene sequence: CDR1 KGHDR, CDR2 SFDVKD. After removal of 9 bases from V and 9 bases from J, the junction contained 7 bases not matched to a gene. The CDR3 covers 13 residues. Here the CDR3 DNA reads TGTGCCACCGGGACAGGGGCAAAGGGTGAGCAGTTCTTC. Its protein is CATGTGAKGEQFF.

This clonotype has more than one count but fewer than ten. The rearrangement links TRBV30 to TRBJ1-5; 9 bases match TRBD1. Germline CDR1 reads GTSNPN; CDR2 reads SVGIG (reference sequence). Unmatched junction bases numbered 7, after V lost 3 bases and J lost 4 bases. The CDR3 consists of 15 residues. CDR3 in amino acids: CAWRSIGTGNQPQHF. CDR3 DNA sequence: TGTGCCTGGAGGAGTATCGGGACAGGGAATCAGCCCCAGCATTTT.

This clonotype was observed a handful of times. This chain connects TRBV12-3 or TRBV12-4 to TRBJ1-2, with a tentative D call TRBD1 (6 bases). There are 14 residues in the CDR3. The germline V and J ends were trimmed by 3 bases and 3 bases, with 11 bases remaining between them. For the CDR3, the DNA is TGTGCCAGCAGTTTCGGCAGGGGTTACTATGGCTACACCTTC. Translated, it gives CASSFGRGYYGYTF.

This clonotype was detected ten times or more. The chain uses TRBV11-1 and TRBJ1-1; the match to TRBD1 covers 7 bases. V dropped 5 bases and J dropped 2; count of bases not matched to a gene: 11. CDR3 length: 16 residues. Germline assignment: CDR1 SGHAT and CDR2 FQDESV (reference sequence). CDR3 amino acids: CASSETGLGFNTEAFF. The CDR3 DNA reads as TGTGCCAGCAGCGAGACAGGGCTGGGATTTAACACTGAAGCTTTCTTT.

This clonotype was picked up a small number of times. The V and J genes are TRBV29-1 and TRBJ1-2, with a weak D call TRBD1 (5 bases). The germline gives CDR1 SQVTM, CDR2 ANQGSEA. This CDR3 is 13 amino acids long. Trimming shortened V by 2 bases and J by 6 bases, and 13 bases separated the two germline ends. The CDR3 coding sequence is TGCAGCGTTGAACGGCCAGGGTTTAATGGCTACACCTTC. Its translation: CSVERPGFNGYTF. The full variable domain, its missing parts supplied by reference TRBV29-1 and TRBJ1-2, is SAVISQKPSRDICQRGTSLTIQCQVDSQVTMMFWYRQQPGQSLTLIATANQGSEATYESGFVIDKFPISRPNLTFSTLTVSNMSPEDSSIYLCSVERPGFNGYTFGSGTRLTVV.